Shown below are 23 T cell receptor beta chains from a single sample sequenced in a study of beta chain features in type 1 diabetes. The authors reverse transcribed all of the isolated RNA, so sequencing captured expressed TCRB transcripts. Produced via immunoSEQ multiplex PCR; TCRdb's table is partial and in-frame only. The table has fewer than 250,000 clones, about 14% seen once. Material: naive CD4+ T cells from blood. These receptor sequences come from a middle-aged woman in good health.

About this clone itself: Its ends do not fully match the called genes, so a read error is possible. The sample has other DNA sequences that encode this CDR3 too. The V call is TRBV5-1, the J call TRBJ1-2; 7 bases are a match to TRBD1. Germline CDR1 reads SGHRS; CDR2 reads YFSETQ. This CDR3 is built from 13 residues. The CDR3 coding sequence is TGCGCCAGTAGCTCCGGACAGGTCGAAGGCTACACCTTC. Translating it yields CASSSGQVEGYTF.

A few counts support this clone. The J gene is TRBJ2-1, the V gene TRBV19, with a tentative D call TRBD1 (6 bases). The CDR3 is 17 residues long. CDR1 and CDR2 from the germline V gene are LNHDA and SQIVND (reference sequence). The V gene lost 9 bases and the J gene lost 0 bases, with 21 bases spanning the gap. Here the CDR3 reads CASAREDSPSSYNEQFF. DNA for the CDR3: TGTGCCAGCGCTAGAGAGGACAGCCCGAGCTCCTACAATGAGCAGTTCTTC.

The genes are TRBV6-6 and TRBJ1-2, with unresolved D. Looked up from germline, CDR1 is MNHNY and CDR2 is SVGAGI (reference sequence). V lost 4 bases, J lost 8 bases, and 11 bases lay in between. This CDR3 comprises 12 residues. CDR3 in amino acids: CASSFAGGGYTF. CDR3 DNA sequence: TGTGCCAGCAGTTTTGCCGGCGGGGGCTACACCTTC.

CDR3 nucleotides: TGTGCCAGCAGTGAAATCATAGACAGGGGGCGTTACGAGCAGTACTTC. This gives the protein CASSEIIDRGRYEQYF. The gene calls are TRBV2 and TRBJ2-7, with TRBD1 identical over 10 bases. Germline CDR1 reads SNHLY; CDR2 reads FYNNEI. J lost 4 bases, V lost 2 bases, and 8 bases had no gene match. The CDR3 extends over 16 amino acids.

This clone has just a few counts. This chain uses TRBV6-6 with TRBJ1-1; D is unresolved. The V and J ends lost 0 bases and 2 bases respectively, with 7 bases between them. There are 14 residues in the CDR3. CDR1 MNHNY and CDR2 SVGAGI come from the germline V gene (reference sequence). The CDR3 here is CASSYSEGNTEAFF. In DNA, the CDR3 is TGTGCCAGCAGTTACTCGGAGGGAAACACTGAAGCTTTCTTT.

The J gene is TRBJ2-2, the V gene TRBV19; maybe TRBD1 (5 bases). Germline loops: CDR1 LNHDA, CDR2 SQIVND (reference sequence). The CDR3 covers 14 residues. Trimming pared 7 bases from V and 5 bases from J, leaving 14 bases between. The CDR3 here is CASTGFVRTGELFF. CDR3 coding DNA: TGTGCCAGTACAGGGTTTGTTAGGACCGGGGAGCTGTTTTTT.

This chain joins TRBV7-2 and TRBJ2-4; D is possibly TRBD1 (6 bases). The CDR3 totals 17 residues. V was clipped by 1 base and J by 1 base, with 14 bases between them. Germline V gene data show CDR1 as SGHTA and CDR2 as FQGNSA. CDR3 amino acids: CASSLDLGARAKNIQYF. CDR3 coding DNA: TGTGCCAGCAGCTTAGATCTGGGGGCGAGGGCCAAAAACATTCAGTACTTC.

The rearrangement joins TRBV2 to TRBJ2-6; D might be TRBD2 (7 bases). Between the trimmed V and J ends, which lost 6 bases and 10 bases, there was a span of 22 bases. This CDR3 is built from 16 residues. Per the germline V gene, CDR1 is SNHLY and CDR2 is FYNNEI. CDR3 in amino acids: CASRKLTGTIINVLTF. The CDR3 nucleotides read TGTGCCAGCAGGAAACTTACAGGGACTATCATAAACGTCCTGACTTTC.

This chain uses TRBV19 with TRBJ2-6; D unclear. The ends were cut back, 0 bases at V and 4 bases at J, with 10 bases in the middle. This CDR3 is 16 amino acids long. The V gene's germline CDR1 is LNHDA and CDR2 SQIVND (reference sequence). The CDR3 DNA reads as TGTGCCAGTAGTATAGATCTGAGGTTCGGGGCCAACGTCCTGACTTTC. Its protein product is CASSIDLRFGANVLTF.

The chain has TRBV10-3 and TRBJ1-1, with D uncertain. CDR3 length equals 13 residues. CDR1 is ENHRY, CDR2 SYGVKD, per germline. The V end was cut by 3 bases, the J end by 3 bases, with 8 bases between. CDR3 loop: CAISELEDTEAFF. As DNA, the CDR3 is TGTGCCATCAGTGAATTGGAGGACACTGAAGCTTTCTTT.

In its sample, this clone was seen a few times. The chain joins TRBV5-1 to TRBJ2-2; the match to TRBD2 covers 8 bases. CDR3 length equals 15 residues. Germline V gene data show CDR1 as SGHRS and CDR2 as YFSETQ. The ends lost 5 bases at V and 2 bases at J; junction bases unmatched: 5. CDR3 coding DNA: TGCGCCAGCAGTTCCGGGACTAGTAACACCGGGGAGCTGTTTTTT. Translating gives CASSSGTSNTGELFF.

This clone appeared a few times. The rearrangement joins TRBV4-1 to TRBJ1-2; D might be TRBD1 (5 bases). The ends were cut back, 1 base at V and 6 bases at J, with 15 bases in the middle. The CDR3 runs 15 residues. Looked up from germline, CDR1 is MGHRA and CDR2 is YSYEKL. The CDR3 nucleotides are TGCGCCAGCAGCCAAGTAGGTTCCCAGGGTAATGGCTACACCTTC. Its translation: CASSQVGSQGNGYTF.

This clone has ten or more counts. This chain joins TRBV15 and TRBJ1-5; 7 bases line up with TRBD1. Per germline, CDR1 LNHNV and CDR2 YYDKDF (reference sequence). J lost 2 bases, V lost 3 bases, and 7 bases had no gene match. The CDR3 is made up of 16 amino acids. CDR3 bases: TGTGCCACCAGCAGGGACCGGGACAGCCGCAATCAGCCCCAGCATTTT. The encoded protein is CATSRDRDSRNQPQHF.

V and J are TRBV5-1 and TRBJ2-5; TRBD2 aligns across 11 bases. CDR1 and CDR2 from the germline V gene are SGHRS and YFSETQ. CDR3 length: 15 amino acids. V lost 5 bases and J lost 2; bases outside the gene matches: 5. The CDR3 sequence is CASSVLAGGQETQYF. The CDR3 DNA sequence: TGCGCCAGCAGTGTTCTAGCGGGGGGACAAGAGACCCAGTACTTC. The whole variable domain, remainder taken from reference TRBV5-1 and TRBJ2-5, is KAGVTQTPRYLIKTRGQQVTLSCSPISGHRSVSWYQQTPGQGLQFLFEYFSETQRNKGNFPGRFSGRQFSNSRSEMNVSTLELGDSALYLCASSVLAGGQETQYFGPGTRLLVL.

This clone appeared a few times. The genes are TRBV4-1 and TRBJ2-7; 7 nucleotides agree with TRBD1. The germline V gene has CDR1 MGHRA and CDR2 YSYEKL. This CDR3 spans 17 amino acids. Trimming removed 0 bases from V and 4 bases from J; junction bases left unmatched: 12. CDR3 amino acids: CASSQDVKTGQKYEQYF. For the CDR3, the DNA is TGCGCCAGCAGCCAAGATGTCAAGACAGGGCAGAAGTACGAGCAGTACTTC.

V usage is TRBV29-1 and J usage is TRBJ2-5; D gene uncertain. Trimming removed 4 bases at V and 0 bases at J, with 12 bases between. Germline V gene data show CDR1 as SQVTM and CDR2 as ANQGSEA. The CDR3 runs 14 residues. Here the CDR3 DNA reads TGCAGCGTTGTCCCCCAGGTGTACCAAGAGACCCAGTACTTC. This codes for CSVVPQVYQETQYF. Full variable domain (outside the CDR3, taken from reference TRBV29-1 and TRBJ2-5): SAVISQKPSRDICQRGTSLTIQCQVDSQVTMMFWYRQQPGQSLTLIATANQGSEATYESGFVIDKFPISRPNLTFSTLTVSNMSPEDSSIYLCSVVPQVYQETQYFGPGTRLLVL.

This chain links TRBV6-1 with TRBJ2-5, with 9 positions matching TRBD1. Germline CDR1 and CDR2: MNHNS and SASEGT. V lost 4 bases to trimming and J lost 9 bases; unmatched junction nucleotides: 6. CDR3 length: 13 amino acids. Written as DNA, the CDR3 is TGTGCCAGCAGTGCGGGACAGGGACAGGCCCAGTACTTC. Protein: CASSAGQGQAQYF.

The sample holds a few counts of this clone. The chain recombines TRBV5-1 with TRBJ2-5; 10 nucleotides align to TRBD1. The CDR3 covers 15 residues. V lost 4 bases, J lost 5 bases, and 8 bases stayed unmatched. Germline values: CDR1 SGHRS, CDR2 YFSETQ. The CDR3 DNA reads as TGCGCCAGCAGCCCCCCGACAGGGGGCTTGGAGACCCAGTACTTC. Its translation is CASSPPTGGLETQYF.

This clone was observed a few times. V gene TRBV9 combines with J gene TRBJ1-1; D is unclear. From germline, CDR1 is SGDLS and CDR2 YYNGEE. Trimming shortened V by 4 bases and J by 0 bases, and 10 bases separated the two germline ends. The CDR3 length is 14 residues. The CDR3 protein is CASSPFGMNTEAFF. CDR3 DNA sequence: TGTGCCAGCAGCCCCTTCGGTATGAACACTGAAGCTTTCTTT. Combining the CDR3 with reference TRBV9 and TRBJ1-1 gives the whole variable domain DSGVTQTPKHLITATGQRVTLRCSPRSGDLSVYWYQQSLDQGLQFLIQYYNGEERAKGNILERFSAQQFPDLHSELNLSSLELGDSALYFCASSPFGMNTEAFFGQGTRLTVV.

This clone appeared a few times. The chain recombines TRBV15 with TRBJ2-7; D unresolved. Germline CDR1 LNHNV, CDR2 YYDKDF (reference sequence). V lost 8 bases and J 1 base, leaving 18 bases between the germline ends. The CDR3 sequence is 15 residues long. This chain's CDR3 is CATPRRFCHSYEQYF. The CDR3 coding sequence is TGTGCCACCCCGAGGCGGTTTTGCCATTCCTACGAGCAGTACTTC.

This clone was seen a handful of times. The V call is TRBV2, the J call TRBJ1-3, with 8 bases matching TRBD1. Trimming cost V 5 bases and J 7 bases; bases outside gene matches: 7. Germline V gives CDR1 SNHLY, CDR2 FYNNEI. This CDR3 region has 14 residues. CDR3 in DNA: TGTGCCAGCAGTTCGGACAGGGTTTCGAACACCATATATTTT. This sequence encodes CASSSDRVSNTIYF. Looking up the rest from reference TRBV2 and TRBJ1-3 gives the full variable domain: EPEVTQTPSHQVTQMGQEVILRCVPISNHLYFYWYRQILGQKVEFLVSFYNNEISEKSEIFDDQFSVERPDGSNFTLKIRSTKLEDSAMYFCASSSDRVSNTIYFGEGSWLTVV.

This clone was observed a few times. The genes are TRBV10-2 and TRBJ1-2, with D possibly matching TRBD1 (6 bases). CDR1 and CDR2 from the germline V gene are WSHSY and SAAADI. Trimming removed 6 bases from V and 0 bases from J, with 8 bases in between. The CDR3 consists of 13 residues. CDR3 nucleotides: TGCGCCAGCAGGGACAGCGCTAACTATGGCTACACCTTC. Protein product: CASRDSANYGYTF.

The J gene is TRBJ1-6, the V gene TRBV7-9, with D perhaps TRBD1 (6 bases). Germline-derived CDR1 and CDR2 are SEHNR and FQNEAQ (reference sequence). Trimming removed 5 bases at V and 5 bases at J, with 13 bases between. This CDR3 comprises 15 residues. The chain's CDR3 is CASSPRQAHNSPLHF. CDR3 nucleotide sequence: TGTGCCAGCAGCCCCAGACAGGCTCATAATTCACCCCTCCACTTT.